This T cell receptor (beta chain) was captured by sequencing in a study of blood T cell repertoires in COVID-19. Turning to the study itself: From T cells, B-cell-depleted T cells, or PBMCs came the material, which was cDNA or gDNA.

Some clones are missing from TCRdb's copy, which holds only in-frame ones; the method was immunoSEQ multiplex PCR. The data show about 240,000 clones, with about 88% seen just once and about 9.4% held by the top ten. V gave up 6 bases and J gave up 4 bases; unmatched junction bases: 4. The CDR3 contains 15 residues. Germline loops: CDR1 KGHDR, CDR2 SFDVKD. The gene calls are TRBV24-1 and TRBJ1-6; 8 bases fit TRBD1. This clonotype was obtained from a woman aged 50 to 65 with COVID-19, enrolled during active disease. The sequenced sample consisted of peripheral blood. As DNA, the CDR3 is TGTGCCACCAGTTCAGGGGGCCGTTATAATTCACCCCTCCACTTT. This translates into CATSSGGRYNSPLHF.